Below are 17 T cell receptor beta chains sequenced from a single sample in a study of shared clonotypes between healthy human individuals. Sequencing was performed with immunoSEQ multiplex PCR; in TCRdb, only in-frame clones are kept and a portion is missing. In the table there are about 2.4 million clones, under 95% of which are singletons. The sequenced sample was naive CD4+ T cells from PBMCs. Documented subset: CD45RA+ positively selected. All receptors come from a man between 18 and 35 years old in good health. Some clones in this sample may be carry-over from other donors' samples.

About this clone itself: The sample holds other DNA sequences that translate to the same CDR3. This chain uses TRBV7-2 with TRBJ2-7, with D unclear. The V end was cut by 4 bases, the J end by 4 bases, with 8 bases between. There are 12 residues in the CDR3. The germline gives CDR1 SGHTA, CDR2 FQGNSA. The CDR3 spells CASSSPGYEQYF. The CDR3 nucleotides are TGTGCCAGCAGCTCCCCCGGGTACGAGCAGTACTTC.

V is TRBV19 and J is TRBJ2-7; TRBD1 might be the D (5 bases). V lost 7 bases, J lost 3 bases, and 13 bases lay in between. There are 13 residues in the CDR3. CDR1 and CDR2 from the germline V gene are LNHDA and SQIVND (reference sequence). CDR3 protein: CASTQDQGYEQYF. CDR3 sequence (DNA): TGTGCCAGTACCCAAGATCAGGGCTACGAGCAGTACTTC.

The genes are TRBV25-1 and TRBJ2-7; D remains unclear. This CDR3 is 13 amino acids long. V lost 3 bases and J 3 bases, leaving 9 bases between the germline ends. Germline CDR1 and CDR2: MGHDK and SYGVNS. CDR3 bases: TGTGCCAGCAGTGACAGCATAGTCTACGAGCAGTACTTC. Translated, it gives CASSDSIVYEQYF.

This chain links TRBV10-3 with TRBJ1-4, with D uncertain. The CDR3 is 14 amino acids. Germline lookup yields CDR1 ENHRY and CDR2 SYGVKD. Trimming removed 2 bases from V and 7 bases from J, with 11 bases in between. The CDR3 DNA reads TGTGCCATCAGTGAGGGGAGTCGAGGTGAAAAACTGTTTTTT. Encoded protein: CAISEGSRGEKLFF.

This chain uses TRBV5-4 with TRBJ2-3; the D is unclear. Per the germline V gene, CDR1 is SGHNT and CDR2 is YYREEE (reference sequence). This CDR3 contains 14 residues. V lost 3 bases and J 6 bases, leaving 14 bases between the germline ends. CDR3 residues: CASSSQSLGDTQYF. Here the CDR3 DNA reads TGTGCCAGCAGCTCCCAATCCCTTGGGGATACGCAGTATTTT.

This clone was seen only a few times. This chain connects TRBV7-9 to TRBJ1-1, with no clear D. The V and J ends lost 2 bases and 4 bases respectively, with 8 bases between them. Germline values: CDR1 SEHNR, CDR2 FQNEAQ (reference sequence). There are 13 residues in the CDR3. In nucleotides, the CDR3 is TGTGCCAGCAGCTTATTCCCCGTCACTGAAGCTTTCTTT. This codes for CASSLFPVTEAFF.

The chain is built from TRBV5-8 and TRBJ1-1; TRBD1 agrees at 7 bases. Germline CDR1 is SGHTS and CDR2 is YDEGEE. CDR3 length: 16 amino acids. Trimming cost V 5 bases and J 4 bases; bases outside gene matches: 14. The CDR3 nucleotides read TGTGCCAGCAGGGTGGGACAGCAACTTTTAGGCACTGAAGCTTTCTTT. Translation: CASRVGQQLLGTEAFF.

This chain joins TRBV15 and TRBJ1-4, with D unclear. Germline CDR1 and CDR2: LNHNV and YYDKDF (reference sequence). V was trimmed by 1 base and J by 0 bases, leaving 6 bases between them. This CDR3 is built from 15 residues. The CDR3, as DNA: TGTGCCACCAGCAGAGGAGACGCAACTAATGAAAAACTGTTTTTT. This codes for CATSRGDATNEKLFF.

The gene calls are TRBV28 and TRBJ2-6, with 7 bases aligning to TRBD2. V was pared by 7 bases and J by 0 bases, with 3 bases of the junction left unmatched. Germline assignment: CDR1 MDHEN and CDR2 SYDVKM. The CDR3 is 15 residues long. The CDR3: CASIGGSSGANVLTF. The CDR3 bases are TGTGCCAGCATCGGCGGGAGCTCTGGGGCCAACGTCCTGACTTTC.

The chain uses TRBV7-9 and TRBJ1-4; D remains unclear. The CDR3 has 14 residues. CDR1 and CDR2 (germline): SEHNR, FQNEAQ (reference sequence). V dropped 7 bases and J dropped 0 bases, with 9 bases sitting between them. CDR3 DNA: TGTGCCAGCACCCGGGGAGCAACTAATGAAAAACTGTTTTTT. The encoded protein is CASTRGATNEKLFF.

CDR3 sequence reads: CASSLAYAGASYEQYF. CDR3 nucleotides: TGTGCCAGCAGCTTGGCTTACGCAGGGGCCTCCTACGAGCAGTACTTC. The chain carries TRBV5-6 and TRBJ2-7, with D tentatively TRBD1 (6 bases). The CDR3 loop spans 16 amino acids. V gave up 0 bases and J gave up 0 bases, with 13 bases separating them. Germline V gives CDR1 SGHDT, CDR2 YYEEEE.

The rearrangement uses TRBV5-1 and TRBJ2-7; D remains unclear. Germline CDR1 and CDR2: SGHRS and YFSETQ. Trimming removed 4 bases from V and 2 bases from J, with 16 bases in between. The CDR3 totals 15 residues. The chain's CDR3 is CASSLQTAGPYEQYF. Written as DNA, the CDR3 is TGCGCCAGCAGCCTGCAAACGGCAGGACCCTACGAGCAGTACTTC.

The chain has TRBV5-1 and TRBJ1-3; D is unclear. The V and J ends lost 4 bases and 0 bases respectively, with 11 bases between them. The germline CDR1 and CDR2 sequences are SGHRS and YFSETQ. The CDR3 consists of 15 residues. The CDR3 region has the DNA TGCGCCAGCAGCCCCCGGTACATCTCTGGAAACACCATATATTTT. It is translated as CASSPRYISGNTIYF.

The V and J genes are TRBV11-2 and TRBJ2-5; 9 bases line up with TRBD2. CDR1 and CDR2 from the germline V gene are SGHAT and FQNNGV. Trimming at V came to 6 bases and at J to 0 bases, leaving 11 bases not matched to a gene. CDR3 size: 17 residues. CDR3 nucleotide sequence: TGTGCCAGCAGTACCCTATACCTAGCGGGAAACCAAGAGACCCAGTACTTC. Translated, it gives CASSTLYLAGNQETQYF.

The count of this clone is one. Distinct nucleotide sequences in the sample also encode this CDR3. The chain uses TRBV6-5 and TRBJ1-5; no clear D gene. The length of the CDR3 is 15 residues. The germline V gene encodes CDR1 MNHEY and CDR2 SVGAGI. Trimming pared 6 bases from V and 0 bases from J, leaving 12 bases between. CDR3 sequence reads: CASSQGRYSNQPQHF. In DNA, the CDR3 is TGTGCCAGCAGCCAAGGACGGTATAGCAATCAGCCCCAGCATTTT.

The V gene is TRBV5-5, the J gene TRBJ1-3, with D perhaps matching TRBD1 (6 bases). From germline, CDR1 is SGHKS and CDR2 YYEKEE (reference sequence). This CDR3 region has 16 residues. Trimming stripped 4 bases from V and 3 bases from J, with 17 bases between. CDR3 protein: CASSPRQDSVGNTIYF. DNA for the CDR3: TGTGCCAGCAGCCCCCGACAGGACTCCGTTGGAAACACCATATATTTT.

J is TRBJ2-1 and V is TRBV18; TRBD2 agrees at 8 bases. This CDR3 has 17 residues. Trimming cost V 3 bases and J 5 bases; bases outside gene matches: 12. CDR1 and CDR2 (germline): KGHSH, LQKENI. CDR3 sequence (DNA): TGTGCCAGCTCACCTTCGGGACTAGGCTCTAGCGACAATGAGCAGTTCTTC. Translating gives CASSPSGLGSSDNEQFF.